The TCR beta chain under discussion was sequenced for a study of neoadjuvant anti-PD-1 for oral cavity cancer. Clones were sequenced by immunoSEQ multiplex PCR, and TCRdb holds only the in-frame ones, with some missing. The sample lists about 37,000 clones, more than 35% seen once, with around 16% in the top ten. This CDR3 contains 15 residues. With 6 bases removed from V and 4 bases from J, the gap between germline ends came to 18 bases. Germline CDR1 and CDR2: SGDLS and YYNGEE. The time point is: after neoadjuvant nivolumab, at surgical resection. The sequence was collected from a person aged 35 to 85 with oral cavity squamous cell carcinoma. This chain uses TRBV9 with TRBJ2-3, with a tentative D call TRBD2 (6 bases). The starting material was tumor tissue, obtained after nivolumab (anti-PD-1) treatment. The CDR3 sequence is CASTPRPSSADTQYF. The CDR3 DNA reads TGTGCCAGCACCCCCCGTCCGTCTAGCGCAGATACGCAGTATTTT.